This T cell receptor (beta chain) came from a study of cytomegalovirus exposure and HLA in healthy donors listed by TCRdb under 2017. In terms of the full investigation: According to a later analysis, one platform produced both the 120 validation repertoires and the 670 or so repertoires of the first cohort. The study aimed to test whether cataloging public T cell receptors could reveal signatures of past pathogen exposure. Along with the roughly 670-subject first cohort, a separate validation cohort of about 110 different subjects was used. To predict cytomegalovirus infection status, the study brought together high-throughput TCR immunosequencing, statistical association of individual TCRs with disease status, and machine learning. What the research found in general, with its limitations: A later analysis had no HLA typing for the validation cohort, so co-occurrence there was scored across all 120 repertoires. In both the original and validation cohorts, the classifier was reported to diagnose cytomegalovirus status with high specificity and sensitivity. A few of the identified cytomegalovirus-associated TCR beta chains were confirmed in vitro to be specific for cytomegalovirus antigens. It was suggested by the authors that the approach could potentially be generalized to other disease states and immunological phenotypes. Across donors, most TCR sequences were observed very rarely, whereas some public TCRs were present in many individuals. The study gave a list of 150 to 200 TCR beta chains associated with cytomegalovirus. Of the cluster scores, about 94% were above 0 in a later analysis, which found that TCRs clustered in the first cohort also tended to co-occur in the 120 validation repertoires.

The CDR3, from cysteine to phenylalanine, totals 14 residues. CDR3 DNA is the only sequence kept; it has 42 bases, read in frame from the first base. CDR1 and CDR2 (SGHNT, YYREEE) derive from the germline V gene (reference sequence). Trimming removed 4 bases from V and 3 bases from J; the gene matches leave 2 bases unexplained. Separate from the approximately 670-subject first cohort, the validation cohort of about 110 subjects was the group to which the donors belonged. As regards this clone: What antigen it recognizes has not been identified. No base quality information exists; no much larger clone differs at one position.

Receptors were amplified or captured by the immunoSEQ multiplex PCR assay. The paper's processing steps were these. To diagnose cytomegalovirus status from the catalog of TCR beta chain sequences, a statistical classification framework was built. Here the immuneACCESS table is served through TCRdb, limited to in-frame sequences with V and J called. Missing clones are a known gap in these copies; in checked studies unresolved V genes cover under half, and the rest lacks a known reason. V and J calls and clone size come straight from that table; D and trimming were deduced from the DNA. The table for this sample lists hundreds of thousands of clones; over 65% of them were counted only once. Roughly 5.5% of the sample belongs to the ten largest clones.

The receptor comes from a woman between 18 and 29 years old in good health and CMV-seronegative. Sequences were obtained from PBMCs. This chain is built from TRBV5-4 and TRBJ2-7; the junction holds 12 bases that match TRBD2. The CDR3 protein: CASSQTSGSYEQYF. The nucleotide sequence reads as follows: TGTGCCAGCAGCCAGACTAGCGGGAGCTACGAGCAGTACTTC.